The 15 T cell receptor beta chains in this list originate from one sample, sequenced in a study of regulatory T cells in long-lasting Graves disease. Time point in this sample: newly diagnosed GD, antithyroid drugs for less than 3 months. From RNA extracted from PBMCs, the TCR library was made. According to the study, TCR beta libraries were built with iRepertoire HTBI primers and CDR3-region Arm-PCR. MiXCR, run by TCRdb on the multiplex PCR reads, gives a single entry per CDR3 protein. Of roughly 410,000 distinct CDR3 sequences in the sample, 14% to 15% were seen once. The sample also formed part of further work on T cells in Graves' hyperthyroidism and ophthalmopathy.

This specimen consisted of peripheral blood mononuclear cells (PBMCs), obtained at new diagnosis, from a patient treated with antithyroid drugs. The source of these receptors is a woman in her 40s with Graves disease.

The sample holds many counts of this clonotype. The J gene is TRBJ2-1, the V gene TRBV3-1; maybe TRBD1 (6 bases). The CDR3 runs to 13 residues. The V and J ends lost 4 bases and 6 bases respectively, with 10 bases between them. Germline lookup yields CDR1 LGHDT and CDR2 YNNKEL (reference sequence). The CDR3 nucleotides read TGTGCCAGCAGCCCGGAAGGGGGCAATGAGCAGTTCTTC. Translated, it gives CASSPEGGNEQFF.

This clonotype appeared many times. The V and J genes are TRBV28 and TRBJ1-1; 9 nucleotides match TRBD1. The CDR3 loop spans 15 amino acids. CDR1 is MDHEN and CDR2 is SYDVKM in the germline V gene. J was trimmed by 4 bases and V by 6 bases; bases with no gene match: 9. CDR3 in DNA: TGTGCCAGCAGGCCCACAGGGGGCCAGGGCACTGAAGCTTTCTTT. It encodes CASRPTGGQGTEAFF.

Ten or more counts support this clonotype. The V and J genes are TRBV11-2 and TRBJ2-2; 10 nucleotides align to TRBD2. Germline trimming cut 5 bases from V and 2 bases from J; bases unmatched to any gene: 8. The CDR3 extends over 17 amino acids. Germline CDR1 is SGHAT and CDR2 is FQNNGV. Written as DNA, the CDR3 is TGTGCCAGCAGCAATCTAAGGACTAGCGGTAACACCGGGGAGCTGTTTTTT. Encoded protein: CASSNLRTSGNTGELFF.

Notes on this clonotype: This may come from a read error, since a much larger clone is one base off. This chain connects TRBV25-1 to TRBJ1-4; D gene uncertain. CDR3 size: 13 residues. Germline CDR1 and CDR2: MGHDK and SYGVNS. CDR3 residues: CTSSESLGEKLFF. The CDR3 DNA follows: TGTACCAGCAGTGAGAGCTTGGGAGAAAAACTGTTTTTT.

The chain carries TRBV19 and TRBJ1-4; possible D gene TRBD1, 6 bases. There are 14 residues in the CDR3. V dropped 5 bases and J dropped 8 bases, with 15 bases sitting between them. CDR1 is LNHDA, CDR2 SQIVND, per germline (reference sequence). This chain's CDR3 is CASSVGQGMEKLFF. CDR3 in DNA: TGTGCCAGTAGTGTGGGCCAGGGGATGGAAAAACTGTTTTTT.

The chain links TRBV29-1 to TRBJ2-3; unclear D gene. Trimming stripped 0 bases from V and 2 bases from J, with 18 bases between. Per germline, CDR1 SQVTM and CDR2 ANQGSEA. The CDR3 runs to 17 residues. This CDR3 reads CSVEDPQVGGPTDTQYF. The CDR3 DNA sequence: TGCAGCGTTGAAGACCCCCAGGTGGGTGGACCCACAGATACGCAGTATTTT.

The chain joins TRBV19 to TRBJ1-5; TRBD1 agrees at 9 bases. V shed 5 bases, J shed 0 bases, and the junction held 8 bases outside the gene matches. The V gene's germline CDR1 is LNHDA and CDR2 SQIVND (reference sequence). The CDR3 contains 17 residues. The CDR3 sequence: CASSSGQGGDSNQPQHF. The CDR3 DNA sequence: TGTGCCAGTAGTTCGGGACAGGGAGGAGATAGCAATCAGCCCCAGCATTTT.

This clonotype showed up many times. The rearrangement joins TRBV11-2 to TRBJ2-3, with 8 positions matching TRBD2. This CDR3 is built from 15 residues. Germline V gene sequence: CDR1 SGHAT, CDR2 FQNNGV. V lost 1 base, J lost 6 bases, and 6 bases stayed unmatched. In DNA form, the CDR3 reads TGTGCCAGCAGCTTAGCGGCGGGAGGCTCTGATACGCAGTATTTT. This gives the protein CASSLAAGGSDTQYF. Together with reference TRBV11-2 and TRBJ2-3, the CDR3 gives the full variable domain: EAGVAQSPRYKIIEKRQSVAFWCNPISGHATLYWYQQILGQGPKLLIQFQNNGVVDDSQLPKDRFSAERLKGVDSTLKIQPAKLEDSAVYLCASSLAAGGSDTQYFGPGTRLTVL.

Worth noting for this clonotype: Germline and junction disagree at one end, which may indicate a read error. V and J are TRBV14 and TRBJ2-2; no reliable D call. This CDR3 is 13 amino acids long. Germline CDR1 reads SGHDN; CDR2 reads FVKESK. As DNA, the CDR3 is TGTGCCAGCGGCCAAGTTAACACCGGGGAGCTGTTTTTT. Its protein is CASGQVNTGELFF. Looking up the rest from reference TRBV14 and TRBJ2-2 gives the full variable domain: EAGVTQFPSHSVIEKGQTVTLRCDPISGHDNLYWYRRVMGKEIKFLLHFVKESKQDESGMPNNRFLAERTGGTYSTLKVQPAELEDSGVYFCASGQVNTGELFFGEGSRLTVL.

Details on this clonotype: The junction shows a germline mismatch at one end, possibly a read error. This chain uses TRBV7-9 with TRBJ2-3; maybe TRBD2 (6 bases). Looked up from germline, CDR1 is SEHNR and CDR2 is FQNEAQ (reference sequence). The CDR3 covers 14 residues. As DNA, the CDR3 is TGTGCCAGCAGCCTAGCGACCCGCACAGATACGCAGTATTTT. Amino acid sequence: CASSLATRTDTQYF.

This chain uses TRBV12-3 or TRBV12-4 with TRBJ2-1; TRBD1 matches at 7 bases. V was pared by 6 bases and J by 8 bases, with 7 bases of the junction left unmatched. CDR3 length equals 13 residues. For the CDR3, the DNA is TGTGCCAGCAGGAACACAGGGGTCCATGAGCAGTTCTTC. This translates into CASRNTGVHEQFF.

This clonotype has ten or more counts. The chain is built from TRBV28 and TRBJ2-7; TRBD1 is a possible D gene (5 bases). CDR3 length: 15 residues. The germline gives CDR1 MDHEN, CDR2 SYDVKM. The germline V and J ends were trimmed by 2 bases and 1 base, with 12 bases remaining between them. The CDR3, as DNA: TGTGCCAGCAGTTTACAGGGCCAAAATTCCTACGAGCAGTACTTC. Its protein product is CASSLQGQNSYEQYF.

This clonotype has a count of ten or more. The chain links TRBV11-2 to TRBJ2-5; 9 bases map to TRBD2. This CDR3 region has 15 residues. Looked up from germline, CDR1 is SGHAT and CDR2 is FQNNGV. J was trimmed by 5 bases and V by 8 bases; bases with no gene match: 12. CDR3 in amino acids: CASGGGGGFWETQYF. The CDR3 DNA follows: TGTGCCAGCGGCGGGGGGGGGGGCTTTTGGGAGACCCAGTACTTC. Combining the CDR3 with reference TRBV11-2 and TRBJ2-5 gives the whole variable domain EAGVAQSPRYKIIEKRQSVAFWCNPISGHATLYWYQQILGQGPKLLIQFQNNGVVDDSQLPKDRFSAERLKGVDSTLKIQPAKLEDSAVYLCASGGGGGFWETQYFGPGTRLLVL.

The count of this clonotype is one. This sequence may be a read error, since a much larger clone differs from it by one base. The chain is built from TRBV10-3 and TRBJ1-2, with 12 bases identical to TRBD1. The CDR3 has 15 residues. Germline V lookup: CDR1 ENHRY, CDR2 SYGVKD. The CDR3 nucleotides are TGTGCCATCTGTGAACGGGACAGGGGGCAGAATGGCTACACCTTC. Its protein product is CAICERDRGQNGYTF.

The table lists this clonotype with a few counts. The chain joins TRBV9 to TRBJ2-3; 11 positions match TRBD2. There are 16 residues in the CDR3. The germline CDR1 and CDR2 sequences are SGDLS and YYNGEE. V shed 3 bases and J 2 bases; nucleotides not matched to a gene: 5. CDR3 nucleotides: TGTGCCAGCAGCGGGCTAGCGGGAGGCCCCACAGATACGCAGTATTTT. Its protein product is CASSGLAGGPTDTQYF.